This T cell receptor (beta chain) derives from a study of cytomegalovirus exposure and HLA in healthy donors. Whole-study findings and limits: It was taken for granted in presence/absence analyses that sequencing depth across donors was roughly uniform. It was reported in a later analysis that an Asian-associated ancestry cluster showed fewer N-insertions than the approximately 690-donor mean.

The CDR3 contains 15 residues. V was pared by 8 bases and J by 5 bases, with 9 bases of the junction left unmatched. CDR1 MDHEN and CDR2 SYDVKM come from the germline V gene. Comment on this clone: Its antigen is unidentified.

The PCR contained 60 Vbeta and 13 Jbeta primers. Sequencing was performed with immunoSEQ multiplex PCR; in TCRdb, only in-frame clones are kept and a portion is missing. Of over 95,000 clones in the sample, around four fifths were seen once. The chain uses TRBV28 and TRBJ2-5; TRBD2 aligns across 12 bases. This receptor was taken from a man aged 35 to 55 in good health and CMV-seronegative. Sample: PBMCs. The CDR3 is CASGPRTSGAETQYF. CDR3 nucleotide sequence: TGTGCCAGCGGACCAAGGACTAGCGGGGCTGAGACCCAGTACTTC. Combining the CDR3 with reference TRBV28 and TRBJ2-5 gives the whole variable domain DVKVTQSSRYLVKRTGEKVFLECVQDMDHENMFWYRQDPGLGLRLIYFSYDVKMKEKGDIPEGYSVSREKKERFSLILESASTNQTSMYLCASGPRTSGAETQYFGPGTRLLVL.